Below are 16 T cell receptor beta chains sequenced from a single sample in a study of shared clonotypes between healthy human individuals. Clones were read by immunoSEQ multiplex PCR, and TCRdb kept only the in-frame ones, dropping some. The sample records fewer than 1.8 million clones, 98% to 99% being singletons. The specimen sequenced was naive CD4+ T cells sorted from blood. Subset defined: CD45RA+ positively selected. The receptors here all came from a man younger than 45 in good health.

J is TRBJ2-2 and V is TRBV2; D is possibly TRBD2 (7 bases). The V gene's germline CDR1 is SNHLY and CDR2 FYNNEI. Deletions cut 11 bases from V and 3 bases from J, with 16 bases between. This CDR3 is 14 amino acids long. DNA for the CDR3: TGTGCCCGAAGGGGGGGGTTAGACACCGGGGAGCTGTTTTTT. It encodes CARRGGLDTGELFF.

The chain couples TRBV7-9 to TRBJ2-3, with 9 bases identical to TRBD1. The CDR3 has 16 amino acids. Germline V gives CDR1 SEHNR, CDR2 FQNEAQ (reference sequence). The trim removed 3 bases at V and 3 bases at J, leaving 7 bases unmatched. The chain's CDR3 is CASSFPPGTGTDTQYF. The CDR3 nucleotides read TGTGCCAGCAGCTTCCCACCCGGGACAGGGACAGATACGCAGTATTTT.

The V call is TRBV6-1, the J call TRBJ2-2; 11 bases match TRBD2. V lost 4 bases and J lost 5; bases outside the gene matches: 9. This CDR3 spans 17 amino acids. CDR1 MNHNS and CDR2 SASEGT come from the germline V gene. For the CDR3, the DNA is TGTGCCAGCAGTGGACCTCCTAGCGGGAGGATGACCGGGGAGCTGTTTTTT. Amino acids: CASSGPPSGRMTGELFF.

The chain uses TRBV19 and TRBJ2-5; 9 nucleotides align to TRBD2. The V gene end was trimmed by 6 bases and the J gene end by 5 bases; junction bases not matched to a gene: 10. This CDR3 comprises 15 residues. The germline V gene encodes CDR1 LNHDA and CDR2 SQIVND (reference sequence). The CDR3, as DNA: TGTGCCAGTAGCATATCGGCGGGAGGGCCGGAGACCCAGTACTTC. Translated: CASSISAGGPETQYF.

CDR3 coding DNA: TGCAGCGGGAAGACACCCACCTACGAGCAGTACTTC. Translating it yields CSGKTPTYEQYF. The chain combines TRBV29-1 with TRBJ2-7, with D unclear. Trimming pared 7 bases from V and 2 bases from J, leaving 12 bases between. CDR1 and CDR2 from the germline V gene are SQVTM and ANQGSEA. CDR3 length equals 12 residues.

The rearrangement links TRBV5-4 to TRBJ2-7; the match to TRBD2 covers 10 bases. The V gene's germline CDR1 is SGHNT and CDR2 YYREEE (reference sequence). Germline trimming cut 2 bases from V and 3 bases from J; bases unmatched to any gene: 8. The CDR3 sequence is 16 residues long. The CDR3 reads CASSLGSSGSGYEQYF. The CDR3 DNA reads as TGTGCCAGCAGCTTAGGGTCTAGCGGGAGTGGCTACGAGCAGTACTTC.

The rearrangement uses TRBV4-1 and TRBJ1-5; TRBD1 matches at 7 bases. CDR1 and CDR2 (germline): MGHRA, YSYEKL. This CDR3 contains 16 residues. The V gene end was trimmed by 4 bases and the J gene end by 1 base; junction bases not matched to a gene: 7. The CDR3 sequence: CASSPLGTASNQPQHF. For the CDR3, the DNA is TGCGCCAGCAGCCCCCTCGGGACAGCGAGCAATCAGCCCCAGCATTTT.

In DNA form, the CDR3 reads TGCAGTGCTTCGAAAAACACCATATATTTT. Protein product: CSASKNTIYF. V gene TRBV20-1 combines with J gene TRBJ1-3; D call uncertain. The CDR3 covers 10 residues. Trimming shortened V by 5 bases and J by 6 bases, and 5 bases separated the two germline ends. In germline, CDR1 is DFQATT, CDR2 SNEGSKA (reference sequence).

V gene TRBV6-4 combines with J gene TRBJ2-7; D unresolved. The germline V and J ends were trimmed by 2 bases and 3 bases, with 14 bases remaining between them. Germline CDR1 reads MRHNA; CDR2 reads SNTAGT. This CDR3 is built from 15 residues. This chain's CDR3 is CASSDPGRLIYEQYF. Here the CDR3 DNA reads TGTGCCAGCAGTGACCCTGGGCGACTGATCTACGAGCAGTACTTC.

This clone was detected once. The genes are TRBV5-6 and TRBJ2-3; D tentatively reads TRBD1 or TRBD2 (5 bases each). The V end was cut by 4 bases, the J end by 0 bases, with 12 bases between. Germline loops: CDR1 SGHDT, CDR2 YYEEEE. The CDR3 has 15 amino acids. The CDR3 DNA reads TGTGCCAGCAGCCGGGACGCGGGTAGCACAGATACGCAGTATTTT. As protein: CASSRDAGSTDTQYF.

This chain connects TRBV7-6 to TRBJ1-1; D perhaps matches TRBD1 (5 bases). V lost 5 bases and J 0 bases, leaving 7 bases between the germline ends. Germline V gives CDR1 SGHVS, CDR2 FNYEAQ. This CDR3 contains 13 residues. DNA for the CDR3: TGTGCCAGCAGCCAACAGGTGAACACTGAAGCTTTCTTT. Amino acids: CASSQQVNTEAFF.

CDR3 region: CASRPWQTSEQYF. As DNA, the CDR3 is TGTGCCAGCAGGCCGTGGCAGACGAGCGAGCAGTACTTC. This chain joins TRBV5-4 and TRBJ2-7; D unclear. The V end lost 5 bases, the J end lost 6 bases, and 15 bases lay between the germline ends. In germline, CDR1 is SGHNT, CDR2 YYREEE (reference sequence). The CDR3 covers 13 residues.

Comments on this clone: This CDR3 is also generated by other DNA sequences in the sample. V usage is TRBV28 and J usage is TRBJ1-5, with D unclear. V lost 11 bases and J lost 2, with 7 bases in between. Germline CDR1 is MDHEN and CDR2 is SYDVKM. This CDR3 is built from 11 residues. This CDR3 reads CASPGNQPQHF. CDR3 coding DNA: TGTGCCTCACCAGGCAATCAGCCCCAGCATTTT. Full variable domain (rest looked up from reference TRBV28 and TRBJ1-5): DVKVTQSSRYLVKRTGEKVFLECVQDMDHENMFWYRQDPGLGLRLIYFSYDVKMKEKGDIPEGYSVSREKKERFSLILESASTNQTSMYLCASPGNQPQHFGDGTRLSIL.

The chain combines TRBV5-1 with TRBJ2-3; D uncertain. The CDR3 covers 17 residues. Between the trimmed V and J ends, which lost 0 bases and 1 base, there was a span of 15 bases. CDR1 and CDR2 from the germline V gene are SGHRS and YFSETQ. The CDR3 coding sequence is TGCGCCAGCAGCTTGGGATCGGGCCCAAGGGGCACAGATACGCAGTATTTT. Translating it yields CASSLGSGPRGTDTQYF.

The gene calls are TRBV18 and TRBJ2-7; tentative D call: TRBD2 (6 bases). Germline V gene lookup returns CDR1 KGHSH and CDR2 LQKENI. The V gene lost 6 bases and the J gene lost 5 bases, with 14 bases spanning the gap. This CDR3 contains 13 residues. The CDR3 nucleotides read TGTGCCAGCTCTCGACTTGGGGGGAACGAGCAGTACTTC. This codes for CASSRLGGNEQYF.

This clone was seen only once. The J gene is TRBJ1-5, the V gene TRBV5-6; D is possibly TRBD1 (5 bases). The CDR3 runs to 14 residues. Trimming cost V 1 base and J 5 bases, with 10 bases left between them. Germline CDR1 and CDR2: SGHDT and YYEEEE. CDR3 residues: CASSLSRADQPQHF. Written as DNA, the CDR3 is TGTGCCAGCAGCTTGTCCAGGGCGGATCAGCCCCAGCATTTT.